The subject of this entry is one T cell receptor beta chain. CD8+ and CD4+ T cells from blood underwent TCR beta sequencing. These data are taken from a study of CD8 T cells in Susac syndrome. Random hexamers were used to reverse transcribe roughly 0.45 to 1 ug of RNA. TCRdb redid the calling of the immunoSEQ multiplex PCR reads with MiXCR, one entry per CDR3 protein. In the table there are just over 300,000 distinct CDR3 sequences, about 91% of which are singletons. The V segment lost 5 bases and the J segment 2 bases; nucleotides outside the gene matches: 5. This CDR3 has 14 residues. The germline CDR1 and CDR2 sequences are MGHDK and SYGVNS.

The chain carries TRBV25-1 and TRBJ2-7, with TRBD2 matching over 8 bases. This sequence originates from a human donor with multiple sclerosis. The source material was CD4+ T cells from PBMCs. The CDR3 region is CASSSTSGAYEQYF. CDR3 in DNA: TGTGCCAGCAGTAGCACTAGCGGAGCCTACGAGCAGTACTTC.